The 20 T cell receptor beta chains below come from one sample, sequenced in a study of T cells in Graves' hyperthyroidism and ophthalmopathy. Template material for amplifying TCR beta CDR3 regions consisted of RNA transcripts. First-round RT-PCR of the TCR CDR3 relied on the HTBI primer set. From the multiplex PCR reads, TCRdb called clonotypes with MiXCR, one entry per CDR3 protein. Among some 700,000 distinct CDR3 sequences listed, about 18% were seen once. Sequencing was performed on blood. The receptors originated from a man between 50 and 59 years old with Graves' hyperthyroidism.

Remarks on this clonotype: A much larger clone differs from this one at a single base, so this may be a read error. V gene TRBV14 combines with J gene TRBJ2-1, with 9 bases aligning to TRBD2. The germline CDR1 and CDR2 sequences are SGHDN and FVKESK. CDR3 length: 16 residues. The CDR3 coding sequence is TGTGCCAGCAGCCAAGAATTCGCGGGAGGGCAGATTGAGCAGGTCTTC. As protein: CASSQEFAGGQIEQVF.

This clonotype was seen more than once but under ten times. This chain links TRBV7-9 with TRBJ2-1, with 13 bases fitting TRBD2. The germline V gene encodes CDR1 SEHNR and CDR2 FQNEAQ (reference sequence). The CDR3 runs 15 residues. The V gene end was trimmed by 5 bases and the J gene end by 5 bases; junction bases not matched to a gene: 3. The CDR3 region is CASSKTSGRNNEQFF. CDR3 sequence (DNA): TGTGCCAGCAGCAAGACTAGCGGGAGGAACAATGAGCAGTTCTTC.

This clonotype showed up just a few times. The gene calls are TRBV6-1 and TRBJ2-2; TRBD2 aligns across 7 bases. Germline-derived CDR1 and CDR2 are MNHNS and SASEGT. The CDR3 loop spans 14 amino acids. V was pared by 3 bases and J by 6 bases, with 4 bases of the junction left unmatched. This chain's CDR3 is CASSDSAGAGELFF. DNA for the CDR3: TGTGCCAGCAGTGACAGCGCGGGGGCCGGGGAGCTGTTTTTT.

The chain links TRBV5-1 to TRBJ1-5, with 8 nucleotides matching TRBD1. This CDR3 has 15 residues. CDR1 is SGHRS, CDR2 YFSETQ, per germline. Trimming took 4 bases from V and 5 from J; bases not matched to a gene: 8. CDR3 sequence: CASSMTGVLDQPQHF. The CDR3 DNA sequence: TGCGCCAGCAGCATGACAGGGGTATTGGATCAGCCCCAGCATTTT.

V usage is TRBV30 and J usage is TRBJ1-3; maybe TRBD1 (5 bases). The germline V gene has CDR1 GTSNPN and CDR2 SVGIG (reference sequence). CDR3 length: 15 amino acids. Trimming removed 2 bases from V and 0 bases from J, with 11 bases in between. CDR3 coding DNA: TGTGCCTGGAGTCTCTCGACAGTCTCTGGAAACACCATATATTTT. This codes for CAWSLSTVSGNTIYF. The whole variable domain, remainder taken from reference TRBV30 and TRBJ1-3, is SQTIHQWPATLVQPVGSPLSLECTVEGTSNPNLYWYRQAAGRGLQLLFYSVGIGQISSEVPQNLSASRPQDRQFILSSKKLLLSDSGFYLCAWSLSTVSGNTIYFGEGSWLTVV.

For this clonotype: A read error may account for a junction end that differs from germline. The chain uses TRBV19 and TRBJ2-2; unclear D gene. This CDR3 comprises 12 residues. Looked up from germline, CDR1 is LNHDA and CDR2 is SQIVND (reference sequence). The CDR3 DNA reads as TGTGCCAGTAGTGCGAACAGCGGGGAGCTGTTTTTT. This codes for CASSANSGELFF.

The chain couples TRBV6-2 or TRBV6-3 to TRBJ1-3; possibly TRBD1 for D (6 bases). Between the trimmed V and J ends, which lost 8 bases and 10 bases, there was a span of 21 bases. CDR1 is MNHEY, CDR2 SVGEGT, per germline. The CDR3 consists of 14 residues. This CDR3 is CASAPTGERETIYF. The CDR3 DNA reads as TGTGCCAGCGCTCCGACAGGCGAACGTGAGACCATATATTTT.

This clonotype was counted many times. The chain employs TRBV7-2 and TRBJ2-1; 9 bases match TRBD1. The CDR3 totals 15 residues. With V trimmed by 5 bases and J by 4 bases, 6 bases remained unmatched. Germline V gene data show CDR1 as SGHTA and CDR2 as FQGNSA. The CDR3 loop reads CASSPLGQGYNEQFF. The CDR3 DNA reads as TGTGCCAGCAGCCCCTTGGGACAGGGATACAATGAGCAGTTCTTC.

This clonotype showed up many times. The V call is TRBV19, the J call TRBJ2-7; D not certain. Per the germline V gene, CDR1 is LNHDA and CDR2 is SQIVND (reference sequence). Trimming pared 9 bases from V and 3 bases from J, leaving 15 bases between. This CDR3 is built from 13 residues. CDR3 bases: TGTGCCAGCAGCATAGGGCGTGGCTACGAGCAGTACTTC. Translation gives CASSIGRGYEQYF.

This clonotype was counted at least ten times. The rearrangement joins TRBV27 to TRBJ2-1, with D perhaps matching TRBD1 (6 bases). The CDR3 loop spans 15 amino acids. Germline V gene data show CDR1 as MNHEY and CDR2 as SMNVEV (reference sequence). V dropped 6 bases and J dropped 2 bases, with 14 bases sitting between them. CDR3 loop: CASRNTGQTYNEQFF. The CDR3 nucleotides are TGTGCCAGCAGGAATACGGGACAAACCTACAATGAGCAGTTCTTC.

This clonotype has only a few counts. The chain carries TRBV6-1 and TRBJ2-1, with D tentatively TRBD1 or TRBD2 (5 bases each). CDR1 is MNHNS and CDR2 is SASEGT in the germline V gene. The CDR3 covers 15 residues. V dropped 5 bases and J dropped 3 bases, with 14 bases sitting between them. CDR3 DNA: TGTGCCAGCAGTACCCCCGGGGCCCGCTACAATGAGCAGTTCTTC. Its translation: CASSTPGARYNEQFF.

There are a few counts of this clonotype. This chain uses TRBV28 with TRBJ1-5, with D possibly being TRBD1 (6 bases). This CDR3 spans 16 amino acids. V was shortened by 5 bases and J by 2 bases, with 16 bases between the two germline ends. Germline V CDR1 and CDR2: MDHEN, SYDVKM. CDR3 region: CASSPPMEGGNQPQHF. DNA of the CDR3: TGTGCCAGCAGTCCTCCGATGGAGGGGGGCAATCAGCCCCAGCATTTT.

Ten or more counts support this clonotype. The gene calls are TRBV6-5 and TRBJ1-1; perhaps TRBD1 as D (6 bases). This CDR3 contains 14 residues. Germline CDR1 is MNHEY and CDR2 is SVGAGI. V lost 2 bases to trimming and J lost 4 bases, with 11 bases between them. The CDR3 bases are TGTGCCAGCAGTTACGGGGGGGCCGGCACTGAAGCTTTCTTT. This gives the protein CASSYGGAGTEAFF.

This clonotype was counted a few times. This chain links TRBV6-2 or TRBV6-3 with TRBJ2-7; D gene uncertain. Germline V lookup: CDR1 MNHEY, CDR2 SVGEGT. The V gene lost 0 bases and the J gene lost 2 bases, with 11 bases spanning the gap. The CDR3 length is 15 residues. The CDR3 spells CASSYSIGIPYEQYF. The CDR3 region has the DNA TGTGCCAGCAGTTACTCGATAGGGATTCCCTACGAGCAGTACTTC.

Here the CDR3 reads CASYREPNTEAFF. DNA for the CDR3: TGTGCCAGTTACAGGGAGCCGAACACTGAAGCTTTCTTT. The chain couples TRBV19 to TRBJ1-1, with D possibly being TRBD1 (6 bases). Germline values: CDR1 LNHDA, CDR2 SQIVND (reference sequence). The CDR3 consists of 13 residues. V was trimmed by 8 bases and J by 1 base, leaving 11 bases between them.

CDR3 nucleotide sequence: TGCGCCAGCAGTGAGTCCGTTGAGAGAAACATTCAGTACTTC. It yields the protein CASSESVERNIQYF. The chain has TRBV10-1 and TRBJ2-4; the D is unclear. From germline, CDR1 is WNHNN and CDR2 SYGVQD (reference sequence). The CDR3 spans 14 residues. V dropped 0 bases and J dropped 6 bases, with 9 bases sitting between them.

This clonotype was counted only a few times. Compared with germline, one end of the junction differs, possibly owing to a read error. The V and J genes are TRBV20-1 and TRBJ2-5; 11 bases are shared with TRBD1. CDR1 is DFQATT and CDR2 is SNEGSKA in the germline V gene (reference sequence). This CDR3 is 11 amino acids long. The CDR3 is CSASSRDRGNF. CDR3 nucleotide sequence: TGCAGTGCTAGTTCTAGGGACAGGGGGAACTTC.

Concerning this clonotype: A much larger clone is a single base away; this may be a read error. This sequence joins TRBV27 and TRBJ1-1, with D possibly matching TRBD1 (6 bases). The CDR3 loop spans 14 amino acids. Per the germline V gene, CDR1 is MNHEY and CDR2 is SMNVEV (reference sequence). V was pared by 7 bases and J by 1 base, with 13 bases between. CDR3 bases: TGTGCCAGCAACCATGGGACACCGAACACTGAAGCTTTCTTT. Its protein product is CASNHGTPNTEAFF.

The rearrangement links TRBV11-2 to TRBJ2-1, with 7 bases matching TRBD2. Germline CDR1 is SGHAT and CDR2 is FQNNGV. This CDR3 contains 15 residues. J gave up 7 bases and V 1 base, and 7 bases lay outside the gene matches. CDR3 region: CASSLAGGSLNEQFF. CDR3 in DNA: TGTGCCAGCAGCTTAGCGGGAGGAAGTCTTAATGAGCAGTTCTTC. Looking up the rest from reference TRBV11-2 and TRBJ2-1 gives the full variable domain: EAGVAQSPRYKIIEKRQSVAFWCNPISGHATLYWYQQILGQGPKLLIQFQNNGVVDDSQLPKDRFSAERLKGVDSTLKIQPAKLEDSAVYLCASSLAGGSLNEQFFGPGTRLTVL.

This clonotype was seen ten or more times. V is TRBV28 and J is TRBJ2-7, with a possible D match to TRBD2 (6 bases). There are 14 residues in the CDR3. From germline, CDR1 is MDHEN and CDR2 SYDVKM. Trimming left V 6 bases short and J 0 bases short, with 12 bases between. The CDR3 DNA reads as TGTGCCAGCAGAATGCGGGACTTCTCCTACGAGCAGTACTTC. This encodes CASRMRDFSYEQYF. Together with reference TRBV28 and TRBJ2-7, the CDR3 gives the full variable domain: DVKVTQSSRYLVKRTGEKVFLECVQDMDHENMFWYRQDPGLGLRLIYFSYDVKMKEKGDIPEGYSVSREKKERFSLILESASTNQTSMYLCASRMRDFSYEQYFGPGTRLTVT.